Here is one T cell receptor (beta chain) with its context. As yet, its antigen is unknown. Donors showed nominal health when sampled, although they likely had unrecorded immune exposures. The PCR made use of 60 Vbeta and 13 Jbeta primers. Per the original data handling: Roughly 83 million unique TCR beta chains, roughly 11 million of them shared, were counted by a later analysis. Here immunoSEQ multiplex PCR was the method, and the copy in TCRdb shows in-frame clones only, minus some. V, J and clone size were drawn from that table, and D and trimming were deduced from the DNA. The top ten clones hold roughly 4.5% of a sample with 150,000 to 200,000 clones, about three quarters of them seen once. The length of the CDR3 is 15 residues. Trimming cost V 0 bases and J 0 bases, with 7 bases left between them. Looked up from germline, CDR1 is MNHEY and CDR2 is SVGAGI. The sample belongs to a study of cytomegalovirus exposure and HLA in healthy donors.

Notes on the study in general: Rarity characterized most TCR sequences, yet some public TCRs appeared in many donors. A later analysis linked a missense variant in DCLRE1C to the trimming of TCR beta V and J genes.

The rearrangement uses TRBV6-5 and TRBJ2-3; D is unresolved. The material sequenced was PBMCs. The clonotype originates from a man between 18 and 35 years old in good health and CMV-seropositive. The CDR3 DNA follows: TGTGCCAGCAGTTACTCGTACACCAGCACAGATACGCAGTATTTT. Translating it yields CASSYSYTSTDTQYF.